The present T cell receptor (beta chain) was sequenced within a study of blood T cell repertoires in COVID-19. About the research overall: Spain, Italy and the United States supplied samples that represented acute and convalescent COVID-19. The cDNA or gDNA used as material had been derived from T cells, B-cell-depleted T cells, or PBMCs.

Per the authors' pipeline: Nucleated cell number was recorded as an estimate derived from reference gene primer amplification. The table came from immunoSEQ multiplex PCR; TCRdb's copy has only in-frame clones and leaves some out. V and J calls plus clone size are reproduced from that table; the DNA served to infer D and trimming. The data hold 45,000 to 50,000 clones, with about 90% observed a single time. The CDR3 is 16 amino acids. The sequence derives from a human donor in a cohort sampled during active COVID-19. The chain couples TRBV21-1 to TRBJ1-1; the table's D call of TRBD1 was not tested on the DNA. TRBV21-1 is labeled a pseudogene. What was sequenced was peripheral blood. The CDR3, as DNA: TGTGCCAGCAGCACCTACCCTGGACAGACGAACACTGAAGCTTTCTTT. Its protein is CASSTYPGQTNTEAFF.